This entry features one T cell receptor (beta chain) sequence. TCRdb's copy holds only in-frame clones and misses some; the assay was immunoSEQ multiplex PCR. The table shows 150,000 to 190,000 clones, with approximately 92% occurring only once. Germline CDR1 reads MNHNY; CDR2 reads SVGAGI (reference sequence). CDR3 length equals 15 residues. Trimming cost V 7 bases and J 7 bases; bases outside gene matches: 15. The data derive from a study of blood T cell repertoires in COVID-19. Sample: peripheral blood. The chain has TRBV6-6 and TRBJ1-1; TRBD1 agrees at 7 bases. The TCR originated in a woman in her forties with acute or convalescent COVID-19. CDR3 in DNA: TGTGCCAGCACCCCGCTCGTGAGACAGGGAGTTGAAGCTTTCTTT. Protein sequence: CASTPLVRQGVEAFF.